What follows are 21 T cell receptor beta chains derived from one specimen sequenced in a study of OX40 agonist ivuxolimab in advanced cancers. Only in-frame clones appear in the TCRdb table, and some are missing; sequencing was by immunoSEQ multiplex PCR. The repertoire holds 65,000 to 85,000 clones, with about 93% as singletons. Sequenced material: CD4+ or CD8+ T cells sorted from blood, taken in a trial of the OX40 agonist ivuxolimab. These receptor sequences come from an adult with an advanced solid tumor such as melanoma, head and neck, liver or kidney cancer.

J is TRBJ1-6 and V is TRBV4-1; D ambiguous. The ends were cut back, 0 bases at V and 14 bases at J, with 14 bases in the middle. This CDR3 has 14 amino acids. Germline lookup yields CDR1 MGHRA and CDR2 YSYEKL. The CDR3 region is CASSQDTGSPTLHF. The CDR3 bases are TGCGCCAGCAGCCAAGATACGGGGTCACCAACCCTCCACTTT.

The chain uses TRBV27 and TRBJ1-2; D gene uncertain. Trimming took 3 bases from V and 4 from J, leaving 12 bases between them. CDR1 is MNHEY, CDR2 SMNVEV, per germline (reference sequence). CDR3 length: 14 residues. The CDR3 DNA is TGTGCCAGCAGTTTGGAACCGAATAGCTATGGCTACACCTTC. Translated, it gives CASSLEPNSYGYTF.

V is TRBV10-2 and J is TRBJ2-7, with 16 bases matching TRBD2. With 8 bases clipped from V and 2 bases from J, the junction kept 3 bases outside the gene matches. The germline V gene has CDR1 WSHSY and CDR2 SAAADI. The CDR3 runs to 15 residues. The CDR3 sequence is CASGGTSGGAYEQYF. CDR3 DNA: TGCGCCAGCGGAGGGACTAGCGGGGGGGCCTACGAGCAGTACTTC.

This clone was detected only once. V is TRBV6-6 and J is TRBJ1-4, with no clear D. V lost 2 bases, J lost 7 bases, and 11 bases lay in between. This CDR3 is 14 amino acids long. The germline CDR1 and CDR2 sequences are MNHNY and SVGAGI (reference sequence). CDR3 DNA: TGTGCCAGCAGTTACGGCATATCAGCTGAAAAACTGTTTTTT. Protein product: CASSYGISAEKLFF.

The chain employs TRBV4-1 and TRBJ1-5; D is possibly TRBD1 (6 bases). Germline V gene data show CDR1 as MGHRA and CDR2 as YSYEKL. Trimming removed 0 bases from V and 4 bases from J, with 10 bases in between. The CDR3 sequence is 15 residues long. The CDR3 DNA reads TGCGCCAGCAGCCAAGATCCGGACAGTAATCAGCCCCAGCATTTT. This codes for CASSQDPDSNQPQHF.

This chain connects TRBV11-2 to TRBJ2-7; D call uncertain. Germline V gene sequence: CDR1 SGHAT, CDR2 FQNNGV. With 8 bases removed from V and 3 bases from J, the gap between germline ends came to 5 bases. The CDR3 spans 10 residues. As DNA, the CDR3 is TGTGCCAGCCGGAACTACGAGCAGTACTTC. This translates into CASRNYEQYF.

The V call is TRBV4-1, the J call TRBJ1-2; unclear D gene. The CDR3 extends over 14 amino acids. Germline-derived CDR1 and CDR2 are MGHRA and YSYEKL. Trimming left V 3 bases short and J 3 bases short, with 11 bases between. The chain's CDR3 is CASSQGSLYYGYTF. The CDR3 region has the DNA TGCGCCAGCAGCCAGGGATCCCTTTACTATGGCTACACCTTC.

The rearrangement joins TRBV7-3 to TRBJ2-7; a weak D match, TRBD1 (5 bases). The CDR3 extends over 13 amino acids. Germline lookup yields CDR1 SGHTA and CDR2 FQGTGA. V gave up 5 bases and J gave up 6 bases, with 14 bases separating them. The CDR3 loop is CASSPDTSGEQYF. The CDR3 region has the DNA TGTGCCAGCAGCCCGGACACCTCAGGCGAGCAGTACTTC.

The rearrangement uses TRBV9 and TRBJ2-1, with 11 positions matching TRBD2. The CDR3 runs to 16 residues. Germline CDR1 is SGDLS and CDR2 is YYNGEE. The V and J ends lost 3 bases and 8 bases, in that order; junction bases with no gene match: 10. CDR3 region: CASSARTSGPADEQFF. The CDR3 DNA sequence: TGTGCCAGCAGCGCGAGGACTAGCGGGCCGGCGGATGAGCAGTTCTTC.

The chain joins TRBV27 to TRBJ1-1, with 7 positions matching TRBD1. The germline V gene has CDR1 MNHEY and CDR2 SMNVEV (reference sequence). The CDR3 is made up of 15 amino acids. Trimming cost V 2 bases and J 7 bases; bases outside gene matches: 10. This chain's CDR3 is CASSLDPTGWFEAFF. Here the CDR3 DNA reads TGTGCCAGCAGTTTAGATCCGACAGGGTGGTTTGAAGCTTTCTTT.

The V gene is TRBV5-6, the J gene TRBJ2-7; D might be TRBD1 (5 bases). Germline lookup yields CDR1 SGHDT and CDR2 YYEEEE. The CDR3 runs 13 residues. Between the trimmed V and J ends, which lost 4 bases and 2 bases, there was a span of 10 bases. CDR3 in amino acids: CASSLDTPYEQYF. CDR3 DNA sequence: TGTGCCAGCAGCCTGGACACCCCCTACGAGCAGTACTTC.

The chain joins TRBV6-1 to TRBJ2-3; 7 nucleotides align to TRBD1. The CDR3 totals 17 residues. CDR1 and CDR2 (germline): MNHNS, SASEGT. V was clipped by 3 bases and J by 3 bases; unmatched bases: 12. The DNA of the CDR3 is TGTGCCAGCAGTGAGACTCCCGCCGGGACAGCGACAGATACGCAGTATTTT. Encoded protein: CASSETPAGTATDTQYF.

The chain carries TRBV21-1 and TRBJ1-1; the D call of TRBD1 is as the table states it, not checked on the DNA. TRBV21-1 is recorded as a pseudogene. The CDR3 extends over 16 amino acids. The CDR3 sequence: CASSKGADRENTEAFF. In nucleotides, the CDR3 is TGTGCCAGCAGCAAGGGGGCAGACAGGGAGAACACTGAAGCTTTCTTT.

This chain connects TRBV4-2 to TRBJ2-5; TRBD2 aligns across 14 bases. The CDR3 is 18 amino acids. The germline CDR1 and CDR2 sequences are LGHNA and YNFKEQ. The ends lost 3 bases at V and 9 bases at J; junction bases unmatched: 15. In nucleotides, the CDR3 is TGTGCCAGCAGCCAGGGACTAGCGGGGGACCCCGGGACTGGCGCCCAGTACTTC. This gives the protein CASSQGLAGDPGTGAQYF.

The CDR3 DNA reads TGTGCCATCAGTGAGTCTTTGGGGGTGGGCAGGGAGAACACTGAAGCTTTCTTT. This encodes CAISESLGVGRENTEAFF. The chain combines TRBV10-3 with TRBJ1-1; weak D call: TRBD1 (5 bases). V dropped 0 bases and J dropped 1 base, with 18 bases sitting between them. Germline CDR1 reads ENHRY; CDR2 reads SYGVKD. CDR3 length: 18 amino acids.

The J gene is TRBJ1-4, the V gene TRBV27; 9 bases are shared with TRBD1. Germline-derived CDR1 and CDR2 are MNHEY and SMNVEV (reference sequence). V was pared by 5 bases and J by 7 bases, with 20 bases of the junction left unmatched. This CDR3 is built from 19 residues. CDR3 in DNA: TGTGCCAGCAGTCCCCCATATGGCCTAAAGGGACAGGGAGGTGAAAAACTGTTTTTT. Translation: CASSPPYGLKGQGGEKLFF. Based on the CDR3 plus reference TRBV27 and TRBJ1-4, the full variable domain is EAQVTQNPRYLITVTGKKLTVTCSQNMNHEYMSWYRQDPGLGLRQIYYSMNVEVTDKGDVPEGYKVSRKEKRNFPLILESPSPNQTSLYFCASSPPYGLKGQGGEKLFFGSGTQLSVL.

V and J are TRBV13 and TRBJ2-1; a possible D gene is TRBD1 (6 bases). Germline loops: CDR1 PRHDT, CDR2 FYEKMQ (reference sequence). Trimming took 5 bases from V and 4 from J, leaving 15 bases between them. This CDR3 contains 15 residues. CDR3 bases: TGTGCCAGCAGCGCCCGAGAGGACAGATACAATGAGCAGTTCTTC. Translating gives CASSAREDRYNEQFF.

This clone was observed once. The chain is built from TRBV10-3 and TRBJ2-1; the match to TRBD2 covers 9 bases. After removal of 3 bases from V and 0 bases from J, the junction contained 3 bases not matched to a gene. Germline V gene sequence: CDR1 ENHRY, CDR2 SYGVKD. This CDR3 has 16 amino acids. In DNA form, the CDR3 reads TGTGCCATCAGTGACCCGACTAGCGGCTCCTACAATGAGCAGTTCTTC. Translating it yields CAISDPTSGSYNEQFF.

This clone was recorded a few times. The rearrangement links TRBV13 to TRBJ2-7, with 7 bases aligning to TRBD2. This CDR3 is 15 amino acids long. CDR1 is PRHDT, CDR2 FYEKMQ, per germline (reference sequence). Losses at the gene ends were 5 bases for V and 5 bases for J; bases not matched to a gene: 12. The CDR3 nucleotides are TGTGCCAGCAGCCATGGGGGGGTAAGCTTGCACGAGCAGTACTTC. The encoded protein is CASSHGGVSLHEQYF.

The rearrangement links TRBV11-2 to TRBJ2-5; D not certain. The V end was cut by 2 bases, the J end by 5 bases, with 12 bases between. There are 14 residues in the CDR3. Germline values: CDR1 SGHAT, CDR2 FQNNGV. Here the CDR3 reads CASSLTAVPETQYF. The CDR3 coding sequence is TGTGCCAGCAGCTTAACTGCGGTCCCCGAGACCCAGTACTTC.

This chain joins TRBV6-5 and TRBJ1-1; tentative D call: TRBD1 (6 bases). This CDR3 has 14 amino acids. Germline CDR1 MNHEY, CDR2 SVGAGI. V was trimmed by 7 bases and J by 7 bases, leaving 19 bases between them. The CDR3 region is CASTTGGEGYEAFF. The CDR3 DNA follows: TGTGCCAGCACCACCGGGGGCGAGGGCTATGAAGCTTTCTTT.